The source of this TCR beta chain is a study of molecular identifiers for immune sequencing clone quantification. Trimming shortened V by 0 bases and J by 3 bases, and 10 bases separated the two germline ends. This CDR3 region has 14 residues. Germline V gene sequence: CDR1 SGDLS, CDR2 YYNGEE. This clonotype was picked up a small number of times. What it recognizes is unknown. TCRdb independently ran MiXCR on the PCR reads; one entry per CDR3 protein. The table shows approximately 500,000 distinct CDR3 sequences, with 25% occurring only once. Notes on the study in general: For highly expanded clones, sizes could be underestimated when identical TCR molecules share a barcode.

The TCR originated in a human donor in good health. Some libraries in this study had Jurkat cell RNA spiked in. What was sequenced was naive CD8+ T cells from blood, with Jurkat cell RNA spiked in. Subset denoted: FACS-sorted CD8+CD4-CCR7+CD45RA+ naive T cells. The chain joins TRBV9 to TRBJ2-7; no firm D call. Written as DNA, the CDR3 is TGTGCCAGCAGCGTAGGGCCCGCGCTCTACGAGCAGTACTTC. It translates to CASSVGPALYEQYF.